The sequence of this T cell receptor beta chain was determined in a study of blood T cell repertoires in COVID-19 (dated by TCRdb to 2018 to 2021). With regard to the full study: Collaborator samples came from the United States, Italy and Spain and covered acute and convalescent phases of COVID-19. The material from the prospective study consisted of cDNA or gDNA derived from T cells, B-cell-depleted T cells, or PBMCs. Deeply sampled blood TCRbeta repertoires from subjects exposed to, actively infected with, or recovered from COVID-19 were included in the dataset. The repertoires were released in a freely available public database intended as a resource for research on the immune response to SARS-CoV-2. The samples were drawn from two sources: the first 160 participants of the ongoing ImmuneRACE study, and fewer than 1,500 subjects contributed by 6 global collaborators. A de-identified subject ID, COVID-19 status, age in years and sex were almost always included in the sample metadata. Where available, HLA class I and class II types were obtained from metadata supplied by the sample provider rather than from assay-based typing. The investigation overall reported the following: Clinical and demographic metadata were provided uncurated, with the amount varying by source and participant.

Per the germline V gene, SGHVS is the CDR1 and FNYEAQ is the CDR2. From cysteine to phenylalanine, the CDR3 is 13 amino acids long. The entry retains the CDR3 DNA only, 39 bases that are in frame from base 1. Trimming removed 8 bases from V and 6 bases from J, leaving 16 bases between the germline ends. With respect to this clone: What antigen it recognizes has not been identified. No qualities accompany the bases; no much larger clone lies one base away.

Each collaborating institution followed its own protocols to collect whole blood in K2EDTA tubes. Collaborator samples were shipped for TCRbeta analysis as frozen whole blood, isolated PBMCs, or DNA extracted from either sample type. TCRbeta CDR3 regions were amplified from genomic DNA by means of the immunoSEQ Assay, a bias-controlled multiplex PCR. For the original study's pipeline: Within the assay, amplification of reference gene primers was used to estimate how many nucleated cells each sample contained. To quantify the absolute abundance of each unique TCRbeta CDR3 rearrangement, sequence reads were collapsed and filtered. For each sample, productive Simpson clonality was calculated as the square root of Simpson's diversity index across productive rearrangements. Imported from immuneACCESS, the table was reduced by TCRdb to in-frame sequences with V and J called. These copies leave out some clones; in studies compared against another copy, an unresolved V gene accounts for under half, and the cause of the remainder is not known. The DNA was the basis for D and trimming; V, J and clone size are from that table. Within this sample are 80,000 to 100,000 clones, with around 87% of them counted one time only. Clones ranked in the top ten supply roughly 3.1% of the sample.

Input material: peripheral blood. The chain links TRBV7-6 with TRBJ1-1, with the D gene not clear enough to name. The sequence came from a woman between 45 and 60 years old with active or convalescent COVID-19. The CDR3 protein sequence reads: CASHPAGRSEAFF. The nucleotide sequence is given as TGTGCCAGCCACCCAGCAGGCCGCTCTGAAGCTTTCTTT.